The rows below give T cell receptor beta chains drawn from one sample of a study of shared clonotypes between healthy human individuals. Here immunoSEQ multiplex PCR was the method, and the copy in TCRdb shows in-frame clones only, minus some. The table lists about 600,000 clones, 95% to 98% of them singletons, with around 0.3% in the top ten. The sample comprised naive CD8+ T cells sorted from blood. These TCRs come from a man in his thirties or forties in good health. Both conserved end residues are part of each CDR3. The D gene is left open where the match is weak.

>.|TRBV5-4|TRBJ2-1
CASSLGGEQFF
>.|TRBV6-1|TRBJ1-1
CASSEAPSGLLTEAFF
>TRBD1|TRBV27|TRBJ1-5
CASSRDSTPPQHF
>.|TRBV14|TRBJ1-1
CASSQEVSSVAQPEAFF
>.|TRBV9|TRBJ2-3
CASTPDTQYF
>.|TRBV30|TRBJ2-7
CAWRHFTHEQYF
>TRBD2|TRBV11-2|TRBJ2-7
CASSPTRTSGRVLGEQYF
>.|TRBV15|TRBJ1-1
CATSIGAWNTEAFF
>.|TRBV2|TRBJ1-1
CASSEVPQAMMNTEAFF
>.|TRBV29-1|TRBJ2-1
CSVDSSGRRNEQFF
>.|TRBV27|TRBJ1-1
CASSSYTGGANTEAFF
>.|TRBV7-9|TRBJ2-7
CASSPRGGVEQYF
>TRBD1|TRBV5-8|TRBJ1-5
CASRQDRGIQPQHF
>.|TRBV7-9|TRBJ2-2
CASSLRGTGELFF
>.|TRBV7-2|TRBJ2-3
CASSLIMGGYTDTQYF
>TRBD1|TRBV27|TRBJ2-7
CASSSKTGGIDEQYF
>.|TRBV15|TRBJ2-2
CATTPLEGGLNTGELFF
>TRBD1|TRBV13|TRBJ2-2
CASSIGGQHLIGELFF
>.|TRBV4-1|TRBJ2-7
CASSQFLVPYEQYF
>TRBD1|TRBV7-6|TRBJ1-1
CASRPTGGRENTEAFF
>.|TRBV6-5|TRBJ2-1
CASSYADLNEQFF
>TRBD2|TRBV7-2|TRBJ2-3
CASSHSLALSTDTQYF
>.|TRBV9|TRBJ1-1
CASSVASKGPDTEAFF
>.|TRBV27|TRBJ2-5
CASSLVNEQETQYF
>.|TRBV28|TRBJ2-5
CASSLDHGAGWETQYF
>.|TRBV27|TRBJ2-1
CASSPLADSSYNEQFF
>TRBD1|TRBV10-2|TRBJ2-4
CASSEVRDRRNIQYF
>TRBD1|TRBV27|TRBJ2-7
CASSETDPRTGNYEQYF
>.|TRBV25-1|TRBJ2-1
CASSESNRAAGEQFF
>.|TRBV27|TRBJ2-7
CASSPQGLSYEQYF
>.|TRBV7-8|TRBJ1-5
CASSLAFGGKGRPQHF
>TRBD2|TRBV7-6|TRBJ2-7
CASSFRVTSGSYEQYF
>.|TRBV7-2|TRBJ2-7
CASSTADSRWEQYF
>.|TRBV7-9|TRBJ2-7
CASSRGQNGFHEQYF
>TRBD1|TRBV6-5|TRBJ1-2
CASGGTEANYGYTF
>.|TRBV5-8|TRBJ1-1
CASRGDRGTEAFF
>TRBD2|TRBV7-9|TRBJ2-5
CASSPHWREGQETQYF
>.|TRBV2|TRBJ2-3
CASTPAALGEKGSTDTQYF
>TRBD2|TRBV27|TRBJ2-1
CASSHNPQREGVNEQFF
>TRBD2|TRBV5-1|TRBJ2-2
CASSGGENTGELFF
>.|TRBV7-9|TRBJ2-1
CASSGDEQFF